Listed here are 28 T cell receptor beta chains from one sample, sequenced in a study of T-cell memory formation after mild COVID-19. One entry per CDR3 protein results from TCRdb running MiXCR on the 5' RACE reads. The table records almost 250,000 distinct CDR3 sequences, 15% of them present only once. Sequencing used PBMCs or a T cell subset sorted from them (not recorded which). The source of these receptors is an adult woman who had mild COVID-19 (a few samples of this study predate the infection). Cell type and time point are not known.

The table lists this clonotype with a few counts. V usage is TRBV7-3 and J usage is TRBJ2-7; 10 bases map to TRBD2. V trimming: 2 bases; J trimming: 0 bases; junction bases outside the gene matches: 1. Germline lookup yields CDR1 SGHTA and CDR2 FQGTGA. The CDR3 runs to 15 residues. DNA of the CDR3: TGTGCCAGCAGCTTAGCTAGCGGGAGCTCCTACGAGCAGTACTTC. Translation gives CASSLASGSSYEQYF.

There are a few counts of this clonotype. This chain links TRBV7-2 with TRBJ2-1; 16 nucleotides align to TRBD2. The J segment lost 7 bases and the V segment lost 4 bases, leaving 4 bases of the junction unmatched. This CDR3 has 16 residues. Germline lookup yields CDR1 SGHTA and CDR2 FQGNSA. The CDR3 DNA sequence: TGTGCCAGCAGCTCCCCGGGACTAGCGGGAGGGAATGAGCAGTTCTTC. Translating it yields CASSSPGLAGGNEQFF.

This clonotype has only a few counts. The genes are TRBV5-4 and TRBJ2-1; D tentatively fits TRBD1 or TRBD2 (5 bases each). This CDR3 is built from 16 residues. V lost 0 bases and J 0 bases, leaving 10 bases between the germline ends. Germline lookup yields CDR1 SGHNT and CDR2 YYREEE (reference sequence). CDR3 bases: TGTGCCAGCAGCTTGGGGGGGAAAGGCTCCTACAATGAGCAGTTCTTC. Its translation is CASSLGGKGSYNEQFF.

V and J are TRBV7-2 and TRBJ2-2; 8 bases line up with TRBD2. CDR3 length: 17 residues. V shed 0 bases, J shed 1 base, and the junction held 4 bases outside the gene matches. CDR1 is SGHTA and CDR2 is FQGNSA in the germline V gene. CDR3 protein: CASSLAGGTRNTGELFF. The CDR3 nucleotides read TGTGCCAGCAGCTTAGCTGGGGGGACTAGGAACACCGGGGAGCTGTTTTTT.

This clonotype occurred a few times. The V call is TRBV12-3 or TRBV12-4, the J call TRBJ2-7, with D unresolved. The CDR3 has 13 residues. Trimming removed 7 bases at V and 3 bases at J, with 13 bases between. The CDR3 DNA reads as TGTGCCAGCAAGTCCCTGGATGGCTACGAGCAGTACTTC. Translation gives CASKSLDGYEQYF.

This clonotype was found many times. The chain links TRBV6-6 to TRBJ2-3, with D possibly TRBD1 on 5 matching bases. Germline lookup yields CDR1 MNHNY and CDR2 SVGAGI (reference sequence). V lost 5 bases to trimming and J lost 0 bases, with 12 bases between them. The CDR3 contains 15 residues. CDR3 in DNA: TGTGCCAGCAGTCCCCGACGACAGAGCACAGATACGCAGTATTTT. It codes for CASSPRRQSTDTQYF.

This clonotype was observed at least ten times. The V gene is TRBV3-1, the J gene TRBJ2-5, with D unclear. The CDR3 loop spans 12 amino acids. The germline V gene has CDR1 LGHDT and CDR2 YNNKEL (reference sequence). V gave up 1 base and J gave up 6 bases, with 6 bases separating them. CDR3 in amino acids: CASSQVGQTQYF. The CDR3 bases are TGTGCCAGCAGCCAAGTAGGACAGACCCAGTACTTC.

This clonotype occurred many times. The J gene is TRBJ1-6, the V gene TRBV5-1, with 7 bases identical to TRBD1. The V segment lost 4 bases and the J segment 6 bases; nucleotides outside the gene matches: 4. This CDR3 comprises 14 residues. CDR1 and CDR2 (germline): SGHRS, YFSETQ. The CDR3 bases are TGCGCCAGCAGCGGCGGGACAGCTAATTCACCCCTCCACTTT. This gives the protein CASSGGTANSPLHF. Drawing the rest from reference TRBV5-1 and TRBJ1-6, the complete variable domain is KAGVTQTPRYLIKTRGQQVTLSCSPISGHRSVSWYQQTPGQGLQFLFEYFSETQRNKGNFPGRFSGRQFSNSRSEMNVSTLELGDSALYLCASSGGTANSPLHFGNGTRLTVT.

This sequence joins TRBV15 and TRBJ2-2; TRBD2 matches 7 bases. This CDR3 is 16 amino acids long. Germline CDR1 reads LNHNV; CDR2 reads YYDKDF (reference sequence). Trimming at V came to 0 bases and at J to 2 bases, leaving 3 bases not matched to a gene. The CDR3 loop is CATSRDRGVNTGELFF. The CDR3 DNA reads as TGTGCCACCAGCAGAGATCGGGGGGTCAACACCGGGGAGCTGTTTTTT.

V gene TRBV6-2 or TRBV6-3 combines with J gene TRBJ1-5; 8 bases are a match to TRBD1. Unmatched junction bases numbered 14, after V lost 6 bases and J lost 7 bases. Germline V CDR1 and CDR2: MNHEY, SVGEGT. The CDR3 runs 16 residues. The CDR3 DNA reads TGTGCCAGCAGCACTACCCGGACAGGGCCTAGACAGCCCCAGCATTTT. Translated: CASSTTRTGPRQPQHF.

V usage is TRBV6-1 and J usage is TRBJ2-7; 9 nucleotides match TRBD1. The CDR3 length is 14 residues. Germline CDR1 is MNHNS and CDR2 is SASEGT. The junction had 11 bases not matched to a gene; V was cut back by 10 bases and J by 4 bases. DNA for the CDR3: TGTGCCAACCTGACAGGGGGGCAGGGGTACGAGCAGTACTTC. It codes for CANLTGGQGYEQYF.

The genes are TRBV24-1 and TRBJ1-3; no firm D call. V was cut by 2 bases and J by 0 bases, with 7 bases left in between. Germline V CDR1 and CDR2: KGHDR, SFDVKD. The CDR3 has 15 residues. CDR3 loop: CATSDSRRSGNTIYF. The CDR3 DNA reads as TGTGCCACCAGTGATTCCCGGCGCTCTGGAAACACCATATATTTT.

The J gene is TRBJ2-7, the V gene TRBV20-1; D is unclear. The CDR3 is 13 residues long. Deletions cut 1 base from V and 0 bases from J, with 7 bases between. Germline V lookup: CDR1 DFQATT, CDR2 SNEGSKA (reference sequence). CDR3 nucleotides: TGCAGTGCTAGAGTGGGGAACTCCTACGAGCAGTACTTC. Its protein is CSARVGNSYEQYF.

The rearrangement joins TRBV12-3 or TRBV12-4 to TRBJ1-2, with unresolved D. V shed 2 bases and J shed 5 bases, with 12 bases lying between them. The CDR3 spans 14 residues. The CDR3 reads CASSLTGKSYGYTF. The DNA for the CDR3 is TGTGCCAGCAGTTTAACGGGAAAATCTTATGGCTACACCTTC.

In this sample, this clonotype turned up a few times. This chain joins TRBV12-3 or TRBV12-4 and TRBJ1-1; D is possibly TRBD1 (5 bases). The CDR3 is 14 amino acids. V was trimmed by 2 bases and J by 7 bases, leaving 14 bases between them. CDR3 residues: CASSLISWQGEAFF. CDR3 nucleotide sequence: TGTGCCAGCAGTTTAATTTCCTGGCAGGGTGAAGCTTTCTTT.

This clonotype has more than one count but fewer than ten. The chain employs TRBV5-1 and TRBJ1-2, with D unclear. V gave up 0 bases and J gave up 2 bases, with 8 bases separating them. This CDR3 has 14 residues. Germline V lookup: CDR1 SGHRS, CDR2 YFSETQ. The CDR3 protein is CASSLVRYNYGYTF. The CDR3 DNA reads as TGCGCCAGCAGCTTGGTTAGGTACAACTATGGCTACACCTTC. Complete variable domain (other parts from reference TRBV5-1 and TRBJ1-2): KAGVTQTPRYLIKTRGQQVTLSCSPISGHRSVSWYQQTPGQGLQFLFEYFSETQRNKGNFPGRFSGRQFSNSRSEMNVSTLELGDSALYLCASSLVRYNYGYTFGSGTRLTVV.

There are a few counts of this clonotype. The chain carries TRBV11-2 and TRBJ2-1, with D possibly matching TRBD2 (6 bases). Trimming stripped 1 base from V and 10 bases from J, with 14 bases between. Germline V gene sequence: CDR1 SGHAT, CDR2 FQNNGV. CDR3 length equals 14 residues. CDR3 bases: TGTGCCAGCAGCTTAGTTTCTAGCGCTTCGGAGCAGTTCTTC. As protein: CASSLVSSASEQFF.

This clonotype occurred many times. V is TRBV12-3 or TRBV12-4 and J is TRBJ1-2; no reliable D call. The CDR3 covers 11 residues. V shed 6 bases and J shed 4 bases, with 6 bases lying between them. Here the CDR3 reads CASSPSYGYTF. The CDR3 region has the DNA TGTGCCAGCAGCCCCTCCTATGGCTACACCTTC.

The chain combines TRBV5-6 with TRBJ1-1, with D maybe TRBD1 (5 bases). CDR3 size: 15 residues. Germline CDR1 reads SGHDT; CDR2 reads YYEEEE. V was pared by 4 bases and J by 3 bases, with 16 bases between. In DNA form, the CDR3 reads TGTGCCAGCAGCCGAACAGGAAGGGCGGACACTGAAGCTTTCTTT. It yields the protein CASSRTGRADTEAFF.

This clonotype was seen more than once but under ten times. The chain joins TRBV5-1 to TRBJ2-3, with TRBD2 matching 7 bases. Germline CDR1 and CDR2: SGHRS and YFSETQ. CDR3 length: 16 residues. V lost 0 bases, J lost 0 bases, and 4 bases stayed unmatched. The CDR3 nucleotides are TGCGCCAGCAGCTTGGCCTTGGGGGGGAGCACAGATACGCAGTATTTT. It yields the protein CASSLALGGSTDTQYF.

The chain employs TRBV5-1 and TRBJ2-7, with unresolved D. The V end was cut by 3 bases, the J end by 0 bases, with 13 bases between. Germline CDR1 SGHRS, CDR2 YFSETQ. The CDR3 runs 15 residues. The CDR3 sequence is CASSSSRLSSYEQYF. Here the CDR3 DNA reads TGCGCCAGCAGCTCGAGTCGACTCAGCTCCTACGAGCAGTACTTC.

In this sample, this clonotype turned up a few times. The genes are TRBV6-5 and TRBJ2-1; TRBD2 matches 7 bases. V trimming: 1 base; J trimming: 4 bases; junction bases outside the gene matches: 4. The CDR3 consists of 15 residues. Germline assignment: CDR1 MNHEY and CDR2 SVGAGI. In DNA, the CDR3 is TGTGCCAGCAGTTACTTCGGGCGGGGGTACAATGAGCAGTTCTTC. It encodes CASSYFGRGYNEQFF.

The chain uses TRBV25-1 and TRBJ1-1; the D is unclear. Germline lookup yields CDR1 MGHDK and CDR2 SYGVNS. V was pared by 3 bases and J by 6 bases, with 11 bases between. The CDR3 has 13 amino acids. CDR3: CASSEASWAEAFF. The CDR3 nucleotides are TGTGCCAGCAGTGAGGCCAGTTGGGCTGAAGCTTTCTTT.

Only a few counts were recorded for this clonotype. The V and J genes are TRBV4-3 and TRBJ1-6, with D uncertain. This CDR3 comprises 13 residues. Germline V gives CDR1 LGHNA, CDR2 YSLEER. Trimming removed 1 base from V and 9 bases from J, with 7 bases in between. The CDR3 spells CASSQVLGSPLHF. As DNA, the CDR3 is TGCGCCAGCAGCCAAGTTCTCGGTTCACCCCTCCACTTT.

This clonotype occurred a few times. CDR3 DNA: TGTGCCAGCAGCCAAGACATTGTCTACCAAGAGACCCAGTACTTC. Encoded protein: CASSQDIVYQETQYF. The rearrangement links TRBV4-2 to TRBJ2-5; D is unclear. V lost 0 bases and J 0 bases, leaving 8 bases between the germline ends. This CDR3 has 15 residues. Germline assignment: CDR1 LGHNA and CDR2 YNFKEQ.

V gene TRBV11-2 combines with J gene TRBJ1-6, with 10 bases lining up with TRBD1. Trimming at V came to 5 bases and at J to 9 bases, leaving 4 bases not matched to a gene. CDR3 length equals 14 residues. Germline V gene lookup returns CDR1 SGHAT and CDR2 FQNNGV. CDR3 sequence (DNA): TGTGCCAGCAGCACCGGGACAGGGGCTTCACCCCTCCACTTT. Translation: CASSTGTGASPLHF.

The chain links TRBV9 to TRBJ1-2, with D unresolved. Germline V gives CDR1 SGDLS, CDR2 YYNGEE. This CDR3 has 13 residues. Trimming shortened V by 3 bases and J by 2 bases, and 8 bases separated the two germline ends. Here the CDR3 DNA reads TGTGCCAGCAGCGCTCAGGTGAACTATGGCTACACCTTC. It is translated as CASSAQVNYGYTF.

The chain carries TRBV20-1 and TRBJ2-2; 9 nucleotides line up with TRBD1. CDR3 length equals 16 residues. The junction had 6 bases not matched to a gene; V was cut back by 0 bases and J by 4 bases. Looked up from germline, CDR1 is DFQATT and CDR2 is SNEGSKA (reference sequence). The DNA of the CDR3 is TGCAGTGCTAGAGATGCCGGGACAGGGCCCACCGGGGAGCTGTTTTTT. It yields the protein CSARDAGTGPTGELFF.